This entry features one TCR beta chain sequence. The sample originates from a study of regulatory T cells in long-lasting Graves disease. Germline V gives CDR1 MGHRA, CDR2 YSYEKL. V was cut by 5 bases and J by 0 bases, with 14 bases left in between. The CDR3 runs to 15 residues. Time point given: persistent/refractory GD, antithyroid drugs over 5 years with positive TRAb. Making the TCR library involved RNA that had been extracted from PBMCs. iRepertoire HTBI primers and Arm-PCR of CDR3 regions built TCR beta libraries. TCRdb redid the calling of the multiplex PCR reads with MiXCR, one entry per CDR3 protein. The repertoire holds approximately 290,000 distinct CDR3 sequences, with under 25% as singletons.

V and J are TRBV4-1 and TRBJ2-7; no reliable D call. Sample: peripheral blood mononuclear cells (PBMCs), taken when the disease was refractory, from a patient treated with antithyroid drugs. This receptor was identified in a female donor with Graves disease. The CDR3 nucleotides read TGCGCCAGCAGCATCCTATCCGGGCCCTCCTACGAGCAGTACTTC. Translated, it gives CASSILSGPSYEQYF.